These 23 T cell receptor beta chains originate from one sample sequenced in a study of Tregs in tolerant kidney transplant recipients. Recipients received nonmyeloablative bone marrow transplants from related graft donors, with transient mixed chimerism. Generated by immunoSEQ multiplex PCR, the TCRdb table keeps only in-frame clones and is missing some. The sample records 55,000 to 75,000 clones, more than 75% being singletons. The specimen comprised CD4+ T cells from blood (PBMCs), sampled 6 months after the transplant. The receptors were gathered from a human patient who received a combined kidney and bone marrow transplant. Some of these T cells may belong to the graft donor.

The rearrangement uses TRBV29-1 and TRBJ1-2; D not resolved. The CDR3 contains 13 residues. CDR1 is SQVTM and CDR2 is ANQGSEA in the germline V gene. Between the trimmed V and J ends, which lost 1 base and 0 bases, there was a span of 6 bases. CDR3 residues: CSVEGAPNYGYTF. Written as DNA, the CDR3 is TGCAGCGTTGAAGGGGCACCTAACTATGGCTACACCTTC.

This clone has only a few counts. The rearrangement links TRBV10-3 to TRBJ2-3, with 12 bases identical to TRBD1. Germline CDR1 ENHRY, CDR2 SYGVKD. The CDR3 sequence is 14 residues long. V gave up 6 bases and J gave up 4 bases; unmatched junction bases: 2. The CDR3 DNA follows: TGTGCCATCAGGGGACAGGGGGCCGCAGATACGCAGTATTTT. It yields the protein CAIRGQGAADTQYF.

The CDR3 loop reads CASGLGTVYGYTF. Here the CDR3 DNA reads TGTGCTAGTGGTTTAGGGACAGTCTATGGCTACACCTTC. The V gene is TRBV12-5, the J gene TRBJ1-2; TRBD1 aligns across 7 bases. Trimming at V came to 3 bases and at J to 4 bases, leaving 2 bases not matched to a gene. The CDR3 totals 13 residues. Germline V lookup: CDR1 LGHNT, CDR2 FRNRAP.

The CDR3 bases are TGTGCCAGCAGCCGTAGCGGGGGGGCGAACACCGGGGAGCTGTTTTTT. Its translation is CASSRSGGANTGELFF. The chain carries TRBV7-9 and TRBJ2-2; 11 nucleotides align to TRBD2. Germline-derived CDR1 and CDR2 are SEHNR and FQNEAQ (reference sequence). Trimming removed 5 bases from V and 0 bases from J; junction bases left unmatched: 2. The CDR3 loop spans 16 amino acids. The full variable domain, completed using reference TRBV7-9 and TRBJ2-2, is DTGVSQNPRHKITKRGQNVTFRCDPISEHNRLYWYRQTLGQGPEFLTYFQNEAQLEKSRLLSDRFSAERPKGSFSTLEIQRTEQGDSAMYLCASSRSGGANTGELFFGEGSRLTVL.

The V and J genes are TRBV28 and TRBJ2-7, with 9 nucleotides matching TRBD1. CDR3 length equals 13 residues. V trimming: 10 bases; J trimming: 4 bases; junction bases outside the gene matches: 8. Germline CDR1 MDHEN, CDR2 SYDVKM. CDR3 nucleotide sequence: TGTGCCACCCGCCCGGGACAGGGTTACGAGCAGTACTTC. Translated, it gives CATRPGQGYEQYF.

This clone was counted a few times. The chain carries TRBV5-1 and TRBJ1-4; no clear D. The ends were cut back, 1 base at V and 3 bases at J, with 7 bases in the middle. The CDR3 sequence is 14 residues long. From germline, CDR1 is SGHRS and CDR2 YFSETQ. CDR3 protein: CASSLSRANEKLFF. For the CDR3, the DNA is TGCGCCAGCAGCTTGAGCCGGGCTAATGAAAAACTGTTTTTT.

The V call is TRBV5-6, the J call TRBJ1-2; D may be TRBD1 (5 bases). The V end lost 4 bases, the J end lost 6 bases, and 13 bases lay between the germline ends. The CDR3 is 13 residues long. Per the germline V gene, CDR1 is SGHDT and CDR2 is YYEEEE. The DNA for the CDR3 is TGTGCCAGCAGCCTGGTGGGGGGAGATGGCTACACCTTC. As protein: CASSLVGGDGYTF.

This clone was found once. The chain combines TRBV7-2 with TRBJ1-5; 7 bases are a match to TRBD1. V lost 2 bases to trimming and J lost 0 bases; unmatched junction nucleotides: 1. The germline CDR1 and CDR2 sequences are SGHTA and FQGNSA. The CDR3 has 15 amino acids. The CDR3 coding sequence is TGTGCCAGCAGCTTAACAGGGGATAGCAATCAGCCCCAGCATTTT. This translates into CASSLTGDSNQPQHF. Full variable domain (outside the CDR3, taken from reference TRBV7-2 and TRBJ1-5): GAGVSQSPSNKVTEKGKDVELRCDPISGHTALYWYRQSLGQGLEFLIYFQGNSAPDKSGLPSDRFSAERTGGSVSTLTIQRTQQEDSAVYLCASSLTGDSNQPQHFGDGTRLSIL.

This chain links TRBV20-1 with TRBJ2-5; 8 bases map to TRBD1. The J call is doubtful: the DNA matches TRBJ2-7 better. Germline V CDR1 and CDR2: DFQATT, SNEGSKA (reference sequence). This CDR3 has 11 residues. CDR3 sequence reads: CSGQGDYEQYF. Written as DNA, the CDR3 is TGCTCCGGACAGGGAGACTACGAGCAGTACTTC.

The chain uses TRBV4-2 and TRBJ1-1, with D possibly matching TRBD1 (6 bases). Trimming removed 1 base from V and 7 bases from J, with 19 bases in between. Germline assignment: CDR1 LGHNA and CDR2 YNFKEQ. There are 16 residues in the CDR3. This CDR3 reads CASSQVFAGAPLEAFF. CDR3 DNA: TGTGCCAGCAGCCAAGTTTTTGCAGGGGCGCCCCTTGAAGCTTTCTTT.

The chain uses TRBV7-2 and TRBJ1-2; 7 positions match TRBD1. V gave up 4 bases and J gave up 4 bases; unmatched junction bases: 3. The CDR3 loop spans 13 amino acids. Germline V gene lookup returns CDR1 SGHTA and CDR2 FQGNSA. The CDR3 bases are TGTGCCAGCAGCTCCAGACAGGGCTATGGCTACACCTTC. It is translated as CASSSRQGYGYTF.

This clone was counted once. The V gene is TRBV5-8, the J gene TRBJ2-3; D gene uncertain. Germline lookup yields CDR1 SGHTS and CDR2 YDEGEE. V lost 2 bases, J lost 0 bases, and 7 bases lay in between. The CDR3 totals 14 residues. The CDR3 DNA reads TGTGCCAGCAGCTTCGGTACTAGCACAGATACGCAGTATTTT. Protein: CASSFGTSTDTQYF.

The V and J genes are TRBV29-1 and TRBJ2-7; D is perhaps TRBD1 (6 bases). Trimming removed 8 bases from V and 2 bases from J, with 13 bases in between. The CDR3 has 12 residues. The germline gives CDR1 SQVTM, CDR2 ANQGSEA. CDR3 in DNA: TGCAGCAAAAACAGGGTTCCCTACGAGCAGTACTTC. Residues: CSKNRVPYEQYF.

The chain employs TRBV6-1 and TRBJ1-2, with D perhaps matching TRBD1 (6 bases). This CDR3 comprises 14 residues. Germline V gene lookup returns CDR1 MNHNS and CDR2 SASEGT. With 7 bases removed from V and 7 bases from J, the gap between germline ends came to 19 bases. CDR3 sequence: CASTSARGGGGYTF. The CDR3 DNA reads TGTGCCAGCACCTCTGCCAGGGGCGGTGGTGGCTACACCTTC.

This clone has only one observation. The chain uses TRBV29-1 and TRBJ2-3, with 11 bases identical to TRBD1. This CDR3 has 15 amino acids. Germline-derived CDR1 and CDR2 are SQVTM and ANQGSEA. Trimming cost V 7 bases and J 3 bases; bases outside gene matches: 9. The CDR3 protein is CSARRGTGGTDTQYF. The CDR3 DNA follows: TGCAGCGCCAGAAGGGGGACAGGGGGAACAGATACGCAGTATTTT.

DNA of the CDR3: TGTGCCACCGCTGACAGGCGGTATGGCTACACCTTC. Translating gives CATADRRYGYTF. This rearrangement joins TRBV6-5 to TRBJ1-2, with a tentative D call TRBD1 (6 bases). The CDR3 is 12 residues long. Germline-derived CDR1 and CDR2 are MNHEY and SVGAGI. The V end was cut by 10 bases, the J end by 5 bases, with 14 bases between.

The chain links TRBV5-5 to TRBJ1-1; D may be TRBD1 (5 bases). The V gene lost 2 bases and the J gene lost 9 bases, with 17 bases spanning the gap. From germline, CDR1 is SGHKS and CDR2 YYEKEE (reference sequence). This CDR3 spans 14 amino acids. CDR3 sequence: CASSLGWQGKQAFF. The DNA of the CDR3 is TGTGCCAGCAGCTTAGGGTGGCAGGGTAAACAAGCTTTCTTT.

The chain employs TRBV7-3 and TRBJ2-1; TRBD2 matches at 10 bases. The CDR3 extends over 15 amino acids. CDR1 is SGHTA, CDR2 FQGTGA, per germline. V lost 3 bases and J lost 6; bases outside the gene matches: 5. The CDR3 loop reads CASSFSASGGNEQFF. Written as DNA, the CDR3 is TGTGCCAGCAGCTTTTCGGCTAGCGGGGGCAATGAGCAGTTCTTC. Complete variable domain (other parts from reference TRBV7-3 and TRBJ2-1): GAGVSQTPSNKVTEKGKYVELRCDPISGHTALYWYRQSLGQGPEFLIYFQGTGAADDSGLPNDRFFAVRPEGSVSTLKIQRTERGDSAVYLCASSFSASGGNEQFFGPGTRLTVL.

This clone was detected a few times. This chain links TRBV4-1 with TRBJ2-7, with D tentatively TRBD1 (5 bases). The CDR3 consists of 15 residues. Germline CDR1 MGHRA, CDR2 YSYEKL. The V gene lost 1 base and the J gene lost 0 bases, with 10 bases spanning the gap. In nucleotides, the CDR3 is TGCGCCAGCAGCCAAGCCAACAGGCGCTCCTACGAGCAGTACTTC. Translated: CASSQANRRSYEQYF.

This rearrangement joins TRBV5-1 to TRBJ2-3, with D possibly matching TRBD1 (7 bases). The V end lost 7 bases, the J end lost 1 base, and 16 bases lay between the germline ends. CDR3 length: 15 amino acids. Looked up from germline, CDR1 is SGHRS and CDR2 is YFSETQ. The CDR3 sequence: CASCLGGGGTDTQYF. CDR3 DNA sequence: TGCGCCAGCTGTTTAGGGGGCGGGGGCACAGATACGCAGTATTTT.

V and J are TRBV27 and TRBJ2-3, with D possibly being TRBD1 (5 bases). Trimming left V 5 bases short and J 2 bases short, with 17 bases between. CDR1 is MNHEY, CDR2 SMNVEV, per germline (reference sequence). The CDR3 covers 16 residues. The CDR3 is CASSLKGIGVTDTQYF. CDR3 DNA: TGTGCCAGCAGTCTAAAGGGGATAGGGGTCACAGATACGCAGTATTTT.

This chain connects TRBV14 to TRBJ2-2, with TRBD2 identical over 11 bases. CDR3 length: 18 amino acids. The V gene's germline CDR1 is SGHDN and CDR2 FVKESK. Trimming took 0 bases from V and 1 from J; bases not matched to a gene: 4. This CDR3 is CASSQDPTSGGNTGELFF. CDR3 nucleotides: TGTGCCAGCAGCCAAGACCCAACTAGCGGGGGGAACACCGGGGAGCTGTTTTTT.

The chain joins TRBV7-8 to TRBJ1-4; D is undetermined. The CDR3 is 16 amino acids. Deletions cut 3 bases from V and 0 bases from J, with 11 bases between. CDR1 is SGHVS, CDR2 FQNEAQ, per germline. The CDR3 sequence is CASSFGPFATNEKLFF. The CDR3 coding sequence is TGTGCCAGCAGCTTTGGGCCCTTCGCAACTAATGAAAAACTGTTTTTT.